A selection of T cell receptor beta chains follows, all from one sample in a study of technical replicates of blood from four donors. Produced via immunoSEQ multiplex PCR; TCRdb's table is partial and in-frame only. The top ten hold 0.2% to 0.25% of the sample, which has 100,000 or so clones, around 95% seen once. Sequencing was performed on T cells isolated from PBMCs. These receptors all stem from a human donor in good health. The CDR3 runs from the conserved cysteine through the conserved F or W. A D gene is named only where the DNA matches it firmly. Clone sizes are given selectively: once, few, many, or a class where the clone is expanded.

TGCGCCAGCAGCCACAGGGGGACGACGGAGACCCAGTACTTC CASSHRGTTETQYF TRBD1 TRBJ2-5 . TRBV4-1
TGCGCCAGCAGCTTGGGAGGGGGGGCCTACAATGAGCAGTTCTTC CASSLGGGAYNEQFF . TRBJ2-1 . TRBV5-1
TGTGCCAGCTCACCGTTGGGACTAGCTGGTCGGGAGCAGTACTTC CASSPLGLAGREQYF TRBD2 TRBJ2-7 . TRBV18
TGTGCCAGTAGTATACCCCAGGGGGCAGGAAACACCATATATTTT CASSIPQGAGNTIYF TRBD1 TRBJ1-3 . TRBV19
TGTGCCAGCCGAGTCCTGGCGGGCCAAGACGGGGAGCTGTTTTTT CASRVLAGQDGELFF . TRBJ2-2 . TRBV2
TGCGCCAGCAGCCACGGGGGGGGGCCGTACAATGAGCAGTTCTTC CASSHGGGPYNEQFF TRBD2 TRBJ2-1 . TRBV4-1
TGTGCCAGCAGCTTGGGGAGTCCGTCCGTCTACAATGAGCAGTTCTTC CASSLGSPSVYNEQFF . TRBJ2-1 . TRBV5-4
TGTGCCAGCAGCCAAGAGGTCGGCGGGAACCATCAGAACCACTACGAGCAGTACTTC CASSQEVGGNHQNHYEQYF . TRBJ2-7 . TRBV14
TGCAGCGCCCCGGGACACAGTACCTATAGCAATCAGCCCCAGCATTTT CSAPGHSTYSNQPQHF . TRBJ1-5 . TRBV29-1
TGTGCCTGGTGGGCCGGGACAGACTACGAGCAGTACTTC CAWWAGTDYEQYF TRBD1 TRBJ2-7 . TRBV30
TGTGCCACCAGCAGCGGGAGCTCCTACAATGAGCAGTTCTTC CATSSGSSYNEQFF . TRBJ2-1 . TRBV15
TGTGCCAGCAGTTTCTATAGCGGGGGTTACAATGAGCAGTTCTTC CASSFYSGGYNEQFF TRBD2 TRBJ2-1 once TRBV28
TGTGCCAGCGGCAAGGAACGCGGAGACACCGGGGAGCTGTTTTTT CASGKERGDTGELFF . TRBJ2-2 . TRBV4-2
TGTGCCAGCAGCTTAGGAGCTAATGAGCAGTTCTTC CASSLGANEQFF . TRBJ2-1 . TRBV11-2
TGTGCCACCAGCAGAGAGAAAGGGGAGGGTGCAGATACGCAGTATTTT CATSREKGEGADTQYF TRBD2 TRBJ2-3 few TRBV15
TGTGCCATCAGTGAAGCGGGGGGGCAAGAGACCCAGTACTTC CAISEAGGQETQYF TRBD2 TRBJ2-5 . TRBV10-3
TGCGCCAGCAGTGAGATTGCGGGAGGGGAGGACGGGGAGCTGTTTTTT CASSEIAGGEDGELFF TRBD2 TRBJ2-2 few TRBV10-1
TGCGCCAGCAGCTTAACAGGGCGATCCGGGAACACCGGGGAGCTGTTTTTT CASSLTGRSGNTGELFF . TRBJ2-2 . TRBV5-1
TGCGCCAGCAGCTTGGCAGGGGACGCAGATACGCAGTATTTT CASSLAGDADTQYF . TRBJ2-3 . TRBV5-1
TGTGCCAGCTCACCCGAGCAAGAGACCCAGTACTTC CASSPEQETQYF . TRBJ2-5 . TRBV18
TGTGCCAGTCCCCCGGGACAGGGGTATGGCGAGACCCAGTACTTC CASPPGQGYGETQYF TRBD1 TRBJ2-5 . TRBV19
TGTGCCAGCAGGTACAGTGACTCTAACTATGGCTACACCTTC CASRYSDSNYGYTF . TRBJ1-2 . TRBV6-6
TGTGCCAGCAGTCCGGGGTTGGCGGGAGTCCCCTACGAGCAGTACTTC CASSPGLAGVPYEQYF TRBD2 TRBJ2-7 . TRBV11-2
TGTGCCAGTAGTATTGCCGACTACTCTGGAAACACCATATATTTT CASSIADYSGNTIYF . TRBJ1-3 . TRBV19
TGTGCCAGCAGTTGGACAGGGGCTGGCTACACCTTC CASSWTGAGYTF TRBD1 TRBJ1-2 . TRBV7-2
TGTGCCAGCAGCGACTACGCCTACGAGCAGTACTTC CASSDYAYEQYF . TRBJ2-7 . TRBV7-2
TGTGCCAGCAGACACGAGGGACAGTTGGGTACTGAAGCTTTCTTT CASRHEGQLGTEAFF TRBD1 TRBJ1-1 . TRBV6-5
TGTGCCAGCCGAACCCCGGGGAATCAAGAGACCCAGTACTTC CASRTPGNQETQYF . TRBJ2-5 . TRBV6-1
TGTGCCAGCAGTATGGGTAGGGGACTAGCCCACAATGAGCAGTTCTTC CASSMGRGLAHNEQFF TRBD2 TRBJ2-1 once TRBV11-3
TGTGCCACCCGAGACAGGGCGGGGGAGACCCAGTACTTC CATRDRAGETQYF . TRBJ2-5 . TRBV10-3
TGTGCCAGCAGCCAAACACAGTTTTTGACGTCCTACGAGCAGTACTTC CASSQTQFLTSYEQYF . TRBJ2-7 . TRBV14
TGTGCCAGCAGCTTAGCCCAAACTAGCTATCTGGCCCAGTACTTC CASSLAQTSYLAQYF . TRBJ2-5 once TRBV7-2
TGTGCCAGCAGCGTAAGACTAGCGGGAGGAAGTCGACAAGGGGACACAGATACGCAGTATTTT CASSVRLAGGSRQGDTDTQYF TRBD2 TRBJ2-3 . TRBV9
TGTGCCACCAGTCCGAAGGGAGGGAACACTGAAGCTTTCTTT CATSPKGGNTEAFF . TRBJ1-1 . TRBV15
TGCGCCAGCAGATTACTAGCGGGGGACAATGAGCAGTTCTTC CASRLLAGDNEQFF TRBD2 TRBJ2-1 . TRBV4-1
TGCGCCAGCAGCTCCGGAATGGTTGGCGGGTACTACAATGAGCAGTTCTTC CASSSGMVGGYYNEQFF . TRBJ2-1 . TRBV5-1
TGTGCCAGCAGAAGGGACAGGCCACAAGAGACCCAGTACTTC CASRRDRPQETQYF TRBD1 TRBJ2-5 . TRBV2
TGTGCCTGGAGTATCGCGGGGGGTAGCACAGATACGCAGTATTTT CAWSIAGGSTDTQYF TRBD2 TRBJ2-3 once TRBV30
TGTGCCAGCAGGGTGAAAGGACAGCGTTCTTCGAACAATGAGCAGTTCTTC CASRVKGQRSSNNEQFF . TRBJ2-1 . TRBV5-4
TGTGCCAGCAGTCGTCCCTTCACAGATACGCAGTATTTT CASSRPFTDTQYF . TRBJ2-3 few TRBV6-5
TGTGCCAGCAGCCAAGATCCGGGGGTAAACTATGGCTACACCTTC CASSQDPGVNYGYTF . TRBJ1-2 . TRBV4-1
TGTGCCAGCAGTCCCTCCTCTGCTAACTATGGCTACACCTTC CASSPSSANYGYTF . TRBJ1-2 . TRBV6-4
TGTGCCTGGAGTGAGGGACTAGGGATTTCAGAGACCCAGTACTTC CAWSEGLGISETQYF TRBD2 TRBJ2-5 . TRBV30
TGTGCCAGCTCACTAAGGACAGGGTATCTCGAGCAGTACTTC CASSLRTGYLEQYF TRBD1 TRBJ2-7 . TRBV18
TGCGCCAGCAGTAGCGGGGTGGGCACAGATACGCAGTATTTT CASSSGVGTDTQYF TRBD2 TRBJ2-3 . TRBV10-1
TGTGCCAGCAGCAAATTCCGGGGTTCTGAAGCTTTCTTT CASSKFRGSEAFF . TRBJ1-1 . TRBV21-1
TGTGCCAGCAGCTTTACTAGCGGGGGCCAAGAGACCCAGTACTTC CASSFTSGGQETQYF TRBD2 TRBJ2-5 . TRBV7-9
TGCGCCAGCAGCCAAGGACAGGGGAATTCACCCCTCCACTTT CASSQGQGNSPLHF TRBD1 TRBJ1-6 . TRBV4-1
TGTGCCAGCAGTTACGGAGGGACAGGACAAGAGACCCAGTACTTC CASSYGGTGQETQYF TRBD1 TRBJ2-5 . TRBV6-5
TGCGCCAGCAGTTTAAACACCGGGGAGCTGTTTTTT CASSLNTGELFF . TRBJ2-2 . TRBV5-1
TGTGCCAGCAGCTTTGGCTTTACCTACGAGCAGTACTTC CASSFGFTYEQYF . TRBJ2-7 . TRBV5-5
TGCGCCAGCAGCTTGGAGTTTGGCAGTGAAGCTTTCTTT CASSLEFGSEAFF . TRBJ1-1 . TRBV5-1
TGCGCCAGCAGCCCGGGACAGGGACGCACCAGGTCTGGGGCCAACGTCCTGACTTTC CASSPGQGRTRSGANVLTF TRBD1 TRBJ2-6 . TRBV4-1
TGTGCCAGTAGTACACGGACTAGAATTACTAACACCGGGGAGCTGTTTTTT CASSTRTRITNTGELFF TRBD2 TRBJ2-2 . TRBV19
TGCAGCGCCTATATGTCAGGTACCCAAGAGACCCAGTACTTC CSAYMSGTQETQYF . TRBJ2-5 . TRBV29-1
TGTGCCAGCACCGGGACTAGCGGGAGGGGGGGCAATGAGCAGTTCTTC CASTGTSGRGGNEQFF TRBD2 TRBJ2-1 . TRBV2
TGTGCCAGCAGTTACTGGGGGACAGGGGCCACTGAAGCTTTCTTT CASSYWGTGATEAFF TRBD1 TRBJ1-1 . TRBV6-5
TGCGCCAGCAGCTTGGGGGCCGGACAGGGGCGAGTGAACACTGAAGCTTTCTTT CASSLGAGQGRVNTEAFF TRBD1 TRBJ1-1 . TRBV5-1
TGCGCCAGCAGTGATGCGCGGGGGGCCACAGATACGCAGTATTTT CASSDARGATDTQYF TRBD2 TRBJ2-3 . TRBV10-1
TGTGCCAGTAGTATATGGGAAGGGGCTGGTTCACCCCTCCACTTT CASSIWEGAGSPLHF . TRBJ1-6 . TRBV19